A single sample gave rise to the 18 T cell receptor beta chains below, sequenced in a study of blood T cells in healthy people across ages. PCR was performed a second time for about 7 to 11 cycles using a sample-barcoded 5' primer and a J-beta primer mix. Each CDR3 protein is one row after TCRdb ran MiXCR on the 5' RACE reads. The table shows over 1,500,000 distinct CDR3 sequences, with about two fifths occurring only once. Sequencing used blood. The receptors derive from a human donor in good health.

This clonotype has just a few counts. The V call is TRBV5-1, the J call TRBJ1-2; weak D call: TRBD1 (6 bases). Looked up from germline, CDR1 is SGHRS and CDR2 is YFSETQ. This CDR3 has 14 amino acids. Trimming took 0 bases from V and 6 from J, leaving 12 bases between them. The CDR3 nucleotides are TGCGCCAGCAGCTTGGACGGGGGGCCCAATGGCTACACCTTC. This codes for CASSLDGGPNGYTF.

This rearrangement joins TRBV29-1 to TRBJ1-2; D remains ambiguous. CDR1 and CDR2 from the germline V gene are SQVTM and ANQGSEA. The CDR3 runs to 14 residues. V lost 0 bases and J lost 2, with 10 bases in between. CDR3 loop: CSVEDLVGNYGYTF. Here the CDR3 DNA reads TGCAGCGTTGAAGATCTGGTTGGGAACTATGGCTACACCTTC.

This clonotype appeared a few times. The CDR3: CASSPDGLNTEAFF. The CDR3 nucleotides are TGTGCCAGCAGCCCCGACGGTTTAAACACTGAAGCTTTCTTT. This chain joins TRBV3-1 and TRBJ1-1; D unclear. The ends were cut back, 4 bases at V and 2 bases at J, with 11 bases in the middle. Germline V gene lookup returns CDR1 LGHDT and CDR2 YNNKEL (reference sequence). This CDR3 is built from 14 residues.

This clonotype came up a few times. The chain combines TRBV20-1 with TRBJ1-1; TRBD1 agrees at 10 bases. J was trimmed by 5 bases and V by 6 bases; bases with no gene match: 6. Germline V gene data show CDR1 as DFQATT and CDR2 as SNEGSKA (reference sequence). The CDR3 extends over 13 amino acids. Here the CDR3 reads CSAMTGGPTEAFF. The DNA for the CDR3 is TGCAGTGCCATGACAGGGGGCCCTACTGAAGCTTTCTTT.

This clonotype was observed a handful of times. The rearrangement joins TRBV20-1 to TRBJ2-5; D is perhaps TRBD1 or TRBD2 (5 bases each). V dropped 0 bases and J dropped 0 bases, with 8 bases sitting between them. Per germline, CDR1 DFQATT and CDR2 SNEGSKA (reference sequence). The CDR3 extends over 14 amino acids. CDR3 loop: CSARDWGYQETQYF. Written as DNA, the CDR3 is TGCAGTGCTAGAGATTGGGGGTACCAAGAGACCCAGTACTTC.

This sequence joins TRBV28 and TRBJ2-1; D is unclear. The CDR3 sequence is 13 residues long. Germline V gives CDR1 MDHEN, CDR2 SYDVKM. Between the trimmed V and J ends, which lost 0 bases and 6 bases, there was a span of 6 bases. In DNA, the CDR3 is TGTGCCAGCAGTTTATGGGAGAGCAATGAGCAGTTCTTC. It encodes CASSLWESNEQFF.

CDR3 in amino acids: CASTDRGLSTEAFF. For the CDR3, the DNA is TGTGCCAGTACCGACAGGGGGCTGAGCACTGAAGCTTTCTTT. The chain links TRBV19 to TRBJ1-1, with TRBD1 identical over 10 bases. From germline, CDR1 is LNHDA and CDR2 SQIVND (reference sequence). V shed 7 bases, J shed 4 bases, and the junction held 6 bases outside the gene matches. This CDR3 has 14 residues.

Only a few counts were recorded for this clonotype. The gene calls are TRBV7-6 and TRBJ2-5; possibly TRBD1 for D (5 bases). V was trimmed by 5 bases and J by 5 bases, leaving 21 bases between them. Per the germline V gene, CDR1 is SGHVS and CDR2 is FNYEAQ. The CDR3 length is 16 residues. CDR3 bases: TGTGCCAGCAGCCTTCTCACCGGTGGGGCTGGCGAGACCCAGTACTTC. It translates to CASSLLTGGAGETQYF.

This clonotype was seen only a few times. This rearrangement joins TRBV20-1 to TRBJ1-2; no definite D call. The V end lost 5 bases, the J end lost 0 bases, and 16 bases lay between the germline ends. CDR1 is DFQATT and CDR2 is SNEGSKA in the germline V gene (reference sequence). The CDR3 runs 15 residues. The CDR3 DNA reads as TGCAGTGCTTGGTTTACAGAGGCTGCTAACTATGGCTACACCTTC. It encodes CSAWFTEAANYGYTF.

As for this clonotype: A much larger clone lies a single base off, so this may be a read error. The CDR3 nucleotides are TGTGCCAGCAACTGGGGCGGGGGGGCCTACGAGCAGTACTTC. Translation: CASNWGGGAYEQYF. The V and J genes are TRBV7-2 and TRBJ2-7, with 9 bases fitting TRBD2. This CDR3 spans 14 amino acids. Trimming took 7 bases from V and 2 from J; bases not matched to a gene: 6. Germline loops: CDR1 SGHTA, CDR2 FQGNSA.

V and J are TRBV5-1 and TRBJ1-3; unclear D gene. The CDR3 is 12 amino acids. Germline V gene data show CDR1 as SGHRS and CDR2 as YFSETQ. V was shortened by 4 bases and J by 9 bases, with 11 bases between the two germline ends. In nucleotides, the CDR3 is TGCGCCAGCAGCCCGGACTCTGGCACCATATATTTT. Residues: CASSPDSGTIYF. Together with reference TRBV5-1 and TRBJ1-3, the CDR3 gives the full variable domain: KAGVTQTPRYLIKTRGQQVTLSCSPISGHRSVSWYQQTPGQGLQFLFEYFSETQRNKGNFPGRFSGRQFSNSRSEMNVSTLELGDSALYLCASSPDSGTIYFGEGSWLTVV.

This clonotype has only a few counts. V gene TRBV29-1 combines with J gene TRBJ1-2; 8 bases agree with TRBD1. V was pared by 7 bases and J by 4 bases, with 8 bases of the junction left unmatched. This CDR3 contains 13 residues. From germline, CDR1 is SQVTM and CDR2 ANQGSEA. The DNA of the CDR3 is TGCAGCGCGGATGGACAGGGTGTCTATGGCTACACCTTC. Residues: CSADGQGVYGYTF.

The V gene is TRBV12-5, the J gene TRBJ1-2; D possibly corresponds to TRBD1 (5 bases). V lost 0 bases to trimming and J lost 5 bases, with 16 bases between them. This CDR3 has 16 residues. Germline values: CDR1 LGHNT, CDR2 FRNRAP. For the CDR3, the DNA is TGTGCTAGTGGTTTGGTACTAGACAGAAGTCCATATGGCTACACCTTC. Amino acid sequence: CASGLVLDRSPYGYTF.

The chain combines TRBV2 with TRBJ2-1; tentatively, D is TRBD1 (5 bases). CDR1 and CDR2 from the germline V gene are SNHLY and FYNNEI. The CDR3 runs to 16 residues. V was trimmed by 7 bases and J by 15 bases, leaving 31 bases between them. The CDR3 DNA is TGTGCCAGCAACCCCTTAGGTGCAGGGCTGGAAGTAAAACCGTTCTTC. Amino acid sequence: CASNPLGAGLEVKPFF.

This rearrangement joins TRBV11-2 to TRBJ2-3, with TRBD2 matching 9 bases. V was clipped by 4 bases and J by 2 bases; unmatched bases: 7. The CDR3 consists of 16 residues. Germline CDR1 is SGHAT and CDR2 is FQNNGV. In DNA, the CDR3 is TGTGCCAGCAGCTACAGCGGGGGGCAATACACAGATACGCAGTATTTT. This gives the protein CASSYSGGQYTDTQYF.

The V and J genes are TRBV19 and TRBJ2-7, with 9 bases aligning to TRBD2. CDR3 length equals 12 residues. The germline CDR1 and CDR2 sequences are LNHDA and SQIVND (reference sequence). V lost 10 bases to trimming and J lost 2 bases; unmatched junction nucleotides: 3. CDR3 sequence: CATRGGTYEQYF. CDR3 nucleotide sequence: TGTGCCACGCGGGGGGGCACCTACGAGCAGTACTTC.

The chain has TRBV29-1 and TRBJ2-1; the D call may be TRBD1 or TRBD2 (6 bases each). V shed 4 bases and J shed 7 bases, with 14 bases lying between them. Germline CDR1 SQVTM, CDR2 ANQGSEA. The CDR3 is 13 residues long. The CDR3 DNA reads TGCAGCGTTGGCAGGGGAGGAGAAAATGAGCAGTTCTTC. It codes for CSVGRGGENEQFF.

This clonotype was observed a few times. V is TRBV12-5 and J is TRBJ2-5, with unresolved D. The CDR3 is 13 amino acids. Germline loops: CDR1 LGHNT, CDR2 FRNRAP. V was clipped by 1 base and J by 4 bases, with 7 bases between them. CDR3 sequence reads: CASGLGLGETQYF. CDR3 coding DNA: TGTGCTAGTGGTTTGGGCCTCGGAGAGACCCAGTACTTC. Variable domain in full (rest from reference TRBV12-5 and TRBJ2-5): DARVTQTPRHKVTEMGQEVTMRCQPILGHNTVFWYRQTMMQGLELLAYFRNRAPLDDSGMPKDRFSAEMPDATLATLKIQPSEPRDSAVYFCASGLGLGETQYFGPGTRLLVL.